Shown below are 17 T cell receptor beta chains from a single sample sequenced in a study of T cell responses to AZD1222 COVID-19 vaccine. Only in-frame clones appear in the TCRdb table, and some are missing; sequencing was by immunoSEQ multiplex PCR. Among 120,000 or so clones listed, 70% to 90% were seen once. Sequenced here: peripheral blood, sampled 28 days after the second AZD1222 dose. These receptors were collected from an adult who received the AZD1222 COVID-19 vaccine.

The chain recombines TRBV1 with TRBJ2-1; the table's D call of TRBD2 was not tested on the DNA. TRBV1 is annotated as a pseudogene. This CDR3 contains 19 residues. CDR3 sequence reads: CTSREPGLAGVTPYNEQFF. CDR3 sequence (DNA): TGCACCAGCAGGGAACCGGGACTAGCGGGAGTAACGCCCTACAATGAGCAGTTCTTC.

About this clone: One junction end does not reproduce the germline sequence, and a read error may be involved. The chain carries TRBV7-3 and TRBJ2-2; 7 nucleotides match TRBD1. CDR1 and CDR2 (germline): SGHTA, FQGTGA. The CDR3 length is 15 residues. CDR3 protein: CASSLTTGFTGELFF. In DNA form, the CDR3 reads TGTGCCAGCAGCCTAACGACAGGGTTCACCGGGGAGCTGTTTTTT. The full variable domain, completed using reference TRBV7-3 and TRBJ2-2, is GAGVSQTPSNKVTEKGKYVELRCDPISGHTALYWYRQSLGQGPEFLIYFQGTGAADDSGLPNDRFFAVRPEGSVSTLKIQRTERGDSAVYLCASSLTTGFTGELFFGEGSRLTVL.

The chain carries TRBV19 and TRBJ2-3, with D uncertain. With 0 bases removed from V and 6 bases from J, the gap between germline ends came to 22 bases. CDR3 length equals 18 residues. CDR1 LNHDA and CDR2 SQIVND come from the germline V gene (reference sequence). This chain's CDR3 is CASSIDLLGRTVTDTQYF. CDR3 sequence (DNA): TGTGCCAGTAGTATAGATCTCCTCGGCAGAACCGTGACGGATACGCAGTATTTT.

CDR3 coding DNA: TGTGCCAGCTCACCTCGAACGGGGGGAGACACTGAAGCTTTCTTT. It codes for CASSPRTGGDTEAFF. The V call is TRBV18, the J call TRBJ1-1, with D possibly matching TRBD1 (5 bases). The CDR3 has 15 amino acids. Germline values: CDR1 KGHSH, CDR2 LQKENI. V lost 3 bases and J 3 bases, leaving 14 bases between the germline ends.

The chain joins TRBV12-3 or TRBV12-4 to TRBJ2-7, with 8 nucleotides matching TRBD1. J was trimmed by 7 bases and V by 6 bases; bases with no gene match: 8. The CDR3 sequence is 13 residues long. The CDR3 reads CASRQQGVGEQYF. CDR3 coding DNA: TGTGCCAGCAGACAACAGGGGGTTGGGGAGCAGTACTTC.

V is TRBV20-1 and J is TRBJ1-3, with unresolved D. Germline V CDR1 and CDR2: DFQATT, SNEGSKA (reference sequence). The CDR3 is 13 residues long. V lost 3 bases to trimming and J lost 0 bases, with 6 bases between them. In DNA, the CDR3 is TGCAGTGCTAGTGGGCCCTCTGGAAACACCATATATTTT. Protein product: CSASGPSGNTIYF.

This chain joins TRBV5-1 and TRBJ1-2; D not certain. This CDR3 region has 13 residues. Trimming shortened V by 0 bases and J by 7 bases, and 10 bases separated the two germline ends. Germline V lookup: CDR1 SGHRS, CDR2 YFSETQ. The CDR3, as DNA: TGCGCCAGCAGCTTGGAGGGTCTAGGTGGCTACACCTTC. This encodes CASSLEGLGGYTF.

This clone was recorded many times. CDR3 DNA sequence: TGTGCCAGCAGCTTGGCTAGCGGGAGATTGGAGACCCAGTACTTC. Its protein product is CASSLASGRLETQYF. The chain uses TRBV11-2 and TRBJ2-5; 10 positions agree with TRBD2. With V trimmed by 3 bases and J by 5 bases, 6 bases remained unmatched. The CDR3 extends over 15 amino acids. Per the germline V gene, CDR1 is SGHAT and CDR2 is FQNNGV.

This chain links TRBV5-1 with TRBJ2-3; the match to TRBD1 covers 8 bases. The V segment lost 4 bases and the J segment 5 bases; nucleotides outside the gene matches: 6. The CDR3 is 14 amino acids. Germline lookup yields CDR1 SGHRS and CDR2 YFSETQ. The CDR3 DNA reads as TGCGCCAGCAGCGTACGGACAGGGAAAGATACGCAGTATTTT. It codes for CASSVRTGKDTQYF.

The chain is built from TRBV28 and TRBJ1-2, with TRBD1 as a possible D gene (5 bases). Germline V lookup: CDR1 MDHEN, CDR2 SYDVKM. CDR3 length equals 19 residues. With 6 bases removed from V and 7 bases from J, the gap between germline ends came to 33 bases. The chain's CDR3 is CASSRPTRLWGPRTSGYTF. The CDR3 nucleotides read TGTGCCAGCAGCCGCCCCACTCGCTTGTGGGGACCGAGGACAAGTGGCTACACCTTC.

J is TRBJ1-4 and V is TRBV13; D is unclear. The length of the CDR3 is 16 residues. Between the trimmed V and J ends, which lost 5 bases and 8 bases, there was a span of 21 bases. Looked up from germline, CDR1 is PRHDT and CDR2 is FYEKMQ (reference sequence). The CDR3 DNA reads TGTGCCAGCAGCCCGCCTAGTGAAGGCTTCGGGGAAAAACTGTTTTTT. It is translated as CASSPPSEGFGEKLFF.

As DNA, the CDR3 is TGTGCCAGTAACCGGGGCAGGGATAATTCACCCCTCCACTTT. Protein: CASNRGRDNSPLHF. The rearrangement uses TRBV19 and TRBJ1-6; tentatively, D is TRBD1 (5 bases). The germline V gene has CDR1 LNHDA and CDR2 SQIVND (reference sequence). Trimming removed 7 bases from V and 5 bases from J, with 12 bases in between. This CDR3 has 14 residues.

The rearrangement links TRBV10-3 to TRBJ1-1, with D perhaps matching TRBD1 (5 bases). With 6 bases removed from V and 4 bases from J, the gap between germline ends came to 24 bases. The length of the CDR3 is 17 residues. Germline loops: CDR1 ENHRY, CDR2 SYGVKD. The CDR3 sequence: CAIRGGSGANWGTEAFF. The CDR3 DNA reads TGTGCCATCAGGGGGGGATCCGGAGCCAATTGGGGCACTGAAGCTTTCTTT.

This chain joins TRBV29-1 and TRBJ2-7; D ambiguous. V lost 1 base and J 2 bases, leaving 6 bases between the germline ends. The germline gives CDR1 SQVTM, CDR2 ANQGSEA. The CDR3 extends over 12 amino acids. The CDR3 loop reads CSVEGKAYEQYF. CDR3 coding DNA: TGCAGCGTTGAAGGGAAGGCCTACGAGCAGTACTTC.

J is TRBJ1-1 and V is TRBV2; maybe TRBD1 (6 bases). The CDR3 extends over 13 amino acids. Germline V lookup: CDR1 SNHLY, CDR2 FYNNEI. Trimming cost V 5 bases and J 3 bases, with 10 bases left between them. CDR3 amino acids: CASSIQGDTEAFF. CDR3 nucleotide sequence: TGTGCCAGCAGTATACAGGGAGACACTGAAGCTTTCTTT.

This clone was counted between two and nine times. The V gene is TRBV19, the J gene TRBJ1-1, with D uncertain. Trimming left V 1 base short and J 2 bases short, with 8 bases between. The CDR3 covers 14 residues. The V gene's germline CDR1 is LNHDA and CDR2 SQIVND (reference sequence). CDR3 residues: CASSIAGRNTEAFF. The CDR3 DNA reads as TGTGCCAGTAGTATAGCGGGCAGAAACACTGAAGCTTTCTTT.

This chain joins TRBV7-9 and TRBJ2-1; D might be TRBD2 (6 bases). This CDR3 has 16 residues. Germline CDR1 is SEHNR and CDR2 is FQNEAQ (reference sequence). The V end lost 1 base, the J end lost 8 bases, and 18 bases lay between the germline ends. The CDR3 loop reads CASSLGWTRRRDEQFF. The CDR3 bases are TGTGCCAGCAGCTTAGGTTGGACCCGCCGGAGGGATGAGCAGTTCTTC.